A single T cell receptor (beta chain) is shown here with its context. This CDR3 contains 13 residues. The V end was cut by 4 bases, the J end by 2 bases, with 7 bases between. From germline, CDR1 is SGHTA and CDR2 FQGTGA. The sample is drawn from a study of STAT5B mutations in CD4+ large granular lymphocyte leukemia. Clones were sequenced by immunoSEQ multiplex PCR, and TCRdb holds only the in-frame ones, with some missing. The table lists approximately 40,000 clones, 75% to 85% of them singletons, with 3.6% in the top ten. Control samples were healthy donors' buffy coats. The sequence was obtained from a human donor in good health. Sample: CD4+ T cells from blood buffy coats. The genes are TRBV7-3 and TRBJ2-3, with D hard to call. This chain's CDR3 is CASSSAVTDTQYF. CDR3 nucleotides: TGTGCCAGCAGCTCGGCTGTCACAGATACGCAGTATTTT.